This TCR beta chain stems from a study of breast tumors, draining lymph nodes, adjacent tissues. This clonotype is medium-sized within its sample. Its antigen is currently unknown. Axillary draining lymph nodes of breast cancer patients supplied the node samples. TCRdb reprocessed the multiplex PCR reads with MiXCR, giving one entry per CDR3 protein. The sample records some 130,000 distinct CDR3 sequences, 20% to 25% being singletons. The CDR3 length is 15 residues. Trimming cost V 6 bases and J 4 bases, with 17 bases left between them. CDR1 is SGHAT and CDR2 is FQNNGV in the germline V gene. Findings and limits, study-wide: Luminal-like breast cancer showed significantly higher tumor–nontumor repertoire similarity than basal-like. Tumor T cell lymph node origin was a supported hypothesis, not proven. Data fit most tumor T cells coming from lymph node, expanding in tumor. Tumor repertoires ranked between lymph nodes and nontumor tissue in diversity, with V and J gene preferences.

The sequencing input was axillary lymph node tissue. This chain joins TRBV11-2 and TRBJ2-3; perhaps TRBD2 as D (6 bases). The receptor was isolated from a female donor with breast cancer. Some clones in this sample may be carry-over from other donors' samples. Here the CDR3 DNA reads TGTGCCAGCAGTCGGCTGGGCGGGGAAGCAGATACGCAGTATTTT. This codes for CASSRLGGEADTQYF.